The 3 T cell receptor beta chains below were found in one sample sequenced in a study of T cell responses to AZD1222 COVID-19 vaccine. Libraries were prepared by immunoSEQ multiplex PCR; TCRdb keeps only in-frame clonotypes and omits some of them. This table holds about 100,000 clones, more than 75% found once. The material sequenced was peripheral blood, taken on day 0 of AZD1222 vaccination. These receptors all come from an adult in good health.

V is TRBV10-3 and J is TRBJ1-2; D remains unclear. Trimming cost V 3 bases and J 2 bases, with 1 base left between them. The V gene's germline CDR1 is ENHRY and CDR2 SYGVKD. CDR3 length: 11 residues. Written as DNA, the CDR3 is TGTGCCATCAGTGACAACTATGGCTACACCTTC. Its translation: CAISDNYGYTF.

The chain couples TRBV19 to TRBJ2-1; D is undetermined. From germline, CDR1 is LNHDA and CDR2 SQIVND (reference sequence). V was pared by 7 bases and J by 4 bases, with 8 bases between. This CDR3 has 12 amino acids. The CDR3: CASTSFYNEQFF. The CDR3, as DNA: TGTGCCAGTACATCGTTTTACAATGAGCAGTTCTTC.

The chain has TRBV11-3 and TRBJ2-7; 8 nucleotides agree with TRBD1. Germline CDR1 and CDR2: SGHNT and YENEEA. The CDR3 spans 14 residues. The ends lost 4 bases at V and 6 bases at J; junction bases unmatched: 8. The CDR3 spells CASSSDRVSGEQYF. CDR3 nucleotide sequence: TGTGCCAGCAGCTCGGACAGGGTTTCGGGCGAGCAGTACTTC.